One sample yielded the 17 T cell receptor beta chains listed below, sequenced in a study of T cells in Graves' hyperthyroidism and ophthalmopathy. TCR beta CDR3 region amplification was performed from RNA transcripts. The primer set for the first-round RT-PCR of the TCR CDR3 was HTBI. One entry per CDR3 protein, called by TCRdb with MiXCR from the multiplex PCR reads. This table has about 570,000 distinct CDR3 sequences, 12% to 15% appearing once. Sequencing was performed on blood. These receptors originate from a woman aged 40 to 50 with Graves' hyperthyroidism.

The rearrangement uses TRBV4-2 and TRBJ2-5, with D tentatively TRBD2 (6 bases). Germline CDR1 is LGHNA and CDR2 is YNFKEQ. The V gene lost 1 base and the J gene lost 0 bases, with 9 bases spanning the gap. The length of the CDR3 is 15 residues. The CDR3 bases are TGTGCCAGCAGCCAAGCTCGCGGGGACCAAGAGACCCAGTACTTC. This sequence encodes CASSQARGDQETQYF.

The chain carries TRBV20-1 and TRBJ2-4; D call uncertain. The CDR3 length is 13 residues. Germline CDR1 reads DFQATT; CDR2 reads SNEGSKA (reference sequence). Trimming left V 5 bases short and J 6 bases short, with 14 bases between. CDR3 in amino acids: CSAPVSSANIQYF. In DNA form, the CDR3 reads TGCAGTGCTCCGGTGAGCAGTGCAAACATTCAGTACTTC.

On this clonotype itself: A read error may explain this, as a much larger clone is one base away. As DNA, the CDR3 is TGCGCCAGCAGTCAACTCGCAGGGAACACTGAAGCTTTCTTT. Translated: CASSQLAGNTEAFF. The chain links TRBV5-1 to TRBJ1-1; D is unresolved. Germline V CDR1 and CDR2: SGHRS, YFSETQ. V lost 5 bases to trimming and J lost 1 base, with 12 bases between them. The CDR3 is 14 residues long.

This clonotype showed up many times. This chain uses TRBV29-1 with TRBJ2-7; TRBD2 is a possible D gene (6 bases). This CDR3 is built from 13 residues. Germline lookup yields CDR1 SQVTM and CDR2 ANQGSEA. V was cut by 0 bases and J by 3 bases, with 9 bases left in between. As DNA, the CDR3 is TGCAGCGTTGAAGAGGAGGGTGGCTACGAGCAGTACTTC. It yields the protein CSVEEEGGYEQYF.

Many counts were recorded for this clonotype. This chain connects TRBV29-1 to TRBJ2-1, with D perhaps TRBD2 (6 bases). Germline lookup yields CDR1 SQVTM and CDR2 ANQGSEA. Trimming left V 1 base short and J 10 bases short, with 20 bases between. The CDR3 totals 15 residues. The CDR3 sequence is CSVEGFAGLGREQFF. The CDR3 DNA is TGCAGCGTTGAAGGTTTTGCGGGGCTCGGTAGGGAGCAGTTCTTC.

This clonotype was recorded at least ten times. This chain uses TRBV30 with TRBJ2-7; possibly TRBD1 or TRBD2 for D (5 bases each). This CDR3 has 13 amino acids. The V end was cut by 2 bases, the J end by 1 base, with 9 bases between. CDR1 and CDR2 from the germline V gene are GTSNPN and SVGIG (reference sequence). For the CDR3, the DNA is TGTGCCTGGAGTCTCGGGGCTTCCTACGAGCAGTACTTC. It codes for CAWSLGASYEQYF.

Ten or more counts support this clonotype. This chain uses TRBV28 with TRBJ1-1; D not resolved. The V gene's germline CDR1 is MDHEN and CDR2 SYDVKM. This CDR3 has 14 residues. Trimming pared 6 bases from V and 0 bases from J, leaving 11 bases between. CDR3 DNA: TGTGCCAGCAGAAACAAGAGGCTGAACACTGAAGCTTTCTTT. Encoded protein: CASRNKRLNTEAFF.

As concerns this clonotype: This may arise from a read error, as a much more abundant clone is one base away. The conserved final phenylalanine or tryptophan is absent from the CDR3, which likely points to a read error. The chain is built from TRBV7-3 and TRBJ2-1; perhaps D is TRBD1 or TRBD2 (5 bases each). The CDR3 contains 14 residues. In germline, CDR1 is SGHTA, CDR2 FQGTGA. Trimming took 5 bases from V and 5 from J, leaving 13 bases between them. Here the CDR3 DNA reads TGTGCCAGCAGCCCATCGGGACCTAACAATGAGCAGTTCTAC. This translates into CASSPSGPNNEQFY.

In its sample, this clonotype was seen a few times. This could be a read error, since a much larger clone is one nucleotide away. The chain employs TRBV2 and TRBJ2-5; 7 positions match TRBD1. J lost 5 bases, V lost 6 bases, and 9 bases had no gene match. Germline CDR1 SNHLY, CDR2 FYNNEI. This CDR3 has 14 residues. The CDR3 DNA follows: TGTGCCAGCAGCTGGACAGGCATGATCGAGACCCAGTACTTC. Residues: CASSWTGMIETQYF. The whole variable domain, filled in from reference TRBV2 and TRBJ2-5, reads EPEVTQTPSHQVTQMGQEVILRCVPISNHLYFYWYRQILGQKVEFLVSFYNNEISEKSEIFDDQFSVERPDGSNFTLKIRSTKLEDSAMYFCASSWTGMIETQYFGPGTRLLVL.

In its sample, this clonotype was seen many times. The chain links TRBV6-1 to TRBJ1-5; possible D gene TRBD1, 6 bases. From germline, CDR1 is MNHNS and CDR2 SASEGT. This CDR3 contains 16 residues. The V end was cut by 4 bases, the J end by 6 bases, with 19 bases between. The CDR3 region has the DNA TGTGCCAGCAGTGCCATTGCGGACAGAAGGGGTCAGCCCCAGCATTTT. Translation gives CASSAIADRRGQPQHF.

Ten or more counts support this clonotype. This chain joins TRBV11-2 and TRBJ2-1; 8 bases are shared with TRBD1. This CDR3 spans 14 amino acids. Germline-derived CDR1 and CDR2 are SGHAT and FQNNGV. With 5 bases clipped from V and 3 bases from J, the junction kept 3 bases outside the gene matches. The CDR3 reads CASSIGQGYNEQFF. In DNA form, the CDR3 reads TGTGCCAGCAGCATTGGACAGGGCTACAATGAGCAGTTCTTC.

The chain employs TRBV5-1 and TRBJ2-3; D not resolved. CDR1 is SGHRS, CDR2 YFSETQ, per germline. The CDR3 sequence is 15 residues long. Trimming took off 2 bases at V and 0 bases at J, with 10 bases between the two ends. Here the CDR3 reads CASSFRTDSTDTQYF. The CDR3 coding sequence is TGCGCCAGCAGCTTCAGGACGGATAGCACAGATACGCAGTATTTT.

This chain uses TRBV6-1 with TRBJ1-1, with D uncertain. Germline V gene lookup returns CDR1 MNHNS and CDR2 SASEGT. The CDR3 has 17 residues. V shed 2 bases and J shed 1 base, with 17 bases lying between them. The chain's CDR3 is CASSELTDSYSNTEAFF. DNA for the CDR3: TGTGCCAGCAGTGAATTAACAGATTCGTATTCGAACACTGAAGCTTTCTTT.

This sequence joins TRBV27 and TRBJ2-2, with D maybe TRBD2 (5 bases). Germline-derived CDR1 and CDR2 are MNHEY and SMNVEV (reference sequence). The length of the CDR3 is 14 residues. Trimming removed 8 bases at V and 4 bases at J, with 14 bases between. In DNA, the CDR3 is TGTGCCAGCCGATACTCCGCGGGCACCGGGGAGCTGTTTTTT. It is translated as CASRYSAGTGELFF.

The chain combines TRBV5-4 with TRBJ2-3, with D hard to call. The germline gives CDR1 SGHNT, CDR2 YYREEE (reference sequence). The CDR3 is 14 amino acids. Trimming shortened V by 2 bases and J by 6 bases, and 13 bases separated the two germline ends. CDR3 in amino acids: CASSLYLVWDTQYF. CDR3 coding DNA: TGTGCCAGCAGCTTATACCTAGTCTGGGATACGCAGTATTTT.

Ten or more counts support this clonotype. The J gene is TRBJ1-1, the V gene TRBV2; D not resolved. Trimming took off 7 bases at V and 6 bases at J, with 9 bases between the two ends. The CDR3 has 11 residues. The germline gives CDR1 SNHLY, CDR2 FYNNEI. The CDR3 reads CASKLLAEAFF. The CDR3 nucleotides read TGTGCCAGCAAACTACTGGCTGAAGCTTTCTTT. The variable domain in full, completed from reference TRBV2 and TRBJ1-1, reads EPEVTQTPSHQVTQMGQEVILRCVPISNHLYFYWYRQILGQKVEFLVSFYNNEISEKSEIFDDQFSVERPDGSNFTLKIRSTKLEDSAMYFCASKLLAEAFFGQGTRLTVV.

This chain links TRBV29-1 with TRBJ2-2, with D tentatively TRBD1 (6 bases). The CDR3 is 14 amino acids. Per the germline V gene, CDR1 is SQVTM and CDR2 is ANQGSEA. Deletions cut 4 bases from V and 4 bases from J, with 13 bases between. The CDR3 here is CSVVQGLGTGELFF. CDR3 DNA sequence: TGCAGCGTTGTTCAGGGGCTTGGCACCGGGGAGCTGTTTTTT.